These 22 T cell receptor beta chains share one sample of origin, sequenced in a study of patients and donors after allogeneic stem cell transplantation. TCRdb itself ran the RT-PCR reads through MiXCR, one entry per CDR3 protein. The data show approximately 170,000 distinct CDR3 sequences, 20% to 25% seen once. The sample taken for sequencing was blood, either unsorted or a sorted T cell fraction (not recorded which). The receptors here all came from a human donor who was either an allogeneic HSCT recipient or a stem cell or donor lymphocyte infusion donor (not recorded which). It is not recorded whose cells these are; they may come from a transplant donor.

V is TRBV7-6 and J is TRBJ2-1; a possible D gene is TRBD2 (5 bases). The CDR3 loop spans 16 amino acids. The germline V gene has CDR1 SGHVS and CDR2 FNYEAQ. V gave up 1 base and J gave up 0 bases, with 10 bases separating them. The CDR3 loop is CASSLVDSPSYNEQFF. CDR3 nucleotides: TGTGCCAGCAGCTTAGTGGACTCCCCCTCCTACAATGAGCAGTTCTTC.

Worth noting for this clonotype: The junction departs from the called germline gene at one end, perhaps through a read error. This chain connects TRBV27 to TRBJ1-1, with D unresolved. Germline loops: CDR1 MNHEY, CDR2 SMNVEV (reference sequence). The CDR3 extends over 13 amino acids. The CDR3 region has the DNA TGTGCCTGCAGTTTCGTCAGAAGGGCTGAAGCTTTCTTT. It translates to CACSFVRRAEAFF.

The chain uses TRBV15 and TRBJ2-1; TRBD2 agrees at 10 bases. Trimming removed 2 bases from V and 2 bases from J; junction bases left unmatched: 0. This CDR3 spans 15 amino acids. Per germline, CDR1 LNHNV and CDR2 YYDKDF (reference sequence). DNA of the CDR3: TGTGCCACCAGCAGACTAGCGGGGGCCTACAATGAGCAGTTCTTC. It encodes CATSRLAGAYNEQFF.

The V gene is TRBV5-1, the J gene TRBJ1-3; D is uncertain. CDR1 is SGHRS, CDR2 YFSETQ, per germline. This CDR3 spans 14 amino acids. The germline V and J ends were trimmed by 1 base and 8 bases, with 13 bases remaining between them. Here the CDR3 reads CASSLHGRDDTIYF. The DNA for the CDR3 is TGCGCCAGCAGCTTGCACGGTCGTGATGACACCATATATTTT.

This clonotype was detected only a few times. In nucleotides, the CDR3 is TGCAGTGCTAGAGCCGGGGCCAATTATCAGCCCCAGCATTTT. It specifies CSARAGANYQPQHF. The rearrangement uses TRBV20-1 and TRBJ1-5; D possibly corresponds to TRBD1 (5 bases). This CDR3 has 14 amino acids. V lost 1 base, J lost 5 bases, and 12 bases lay in between. Per the germline V gene, CDR1 is DFQATT and CDR2 is SNEGSKA (reference sequence).

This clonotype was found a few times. The CDR3 loop is CASTRDRGFEAFF. The CDR3 bases are TGTGCCAGTACCCGGGACAGGGGGTTTGAAGCTTTCTTT. The chain links TRBV19 to TRBJ1-1, with TRBD1 matching over 11 bases. The CDR3 loop spans 13 amino acids. V lost 7 bases to trimming and J lost 7 bases; unmatched junction nucleotides: 5. Germline-derived CDR1 and CDR2 are LNHDA and SQIVND (reference sequence).

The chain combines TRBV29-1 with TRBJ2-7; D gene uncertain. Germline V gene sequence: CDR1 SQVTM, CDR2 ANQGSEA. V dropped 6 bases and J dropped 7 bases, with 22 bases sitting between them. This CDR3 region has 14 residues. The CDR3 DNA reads TGCAGCGTCCGCGCGAACAGCGCCTACGGGGAGCAGTACTTC. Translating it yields CSVRANSAYGEQYF.

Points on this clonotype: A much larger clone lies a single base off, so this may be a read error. The CDR3 protein is CARSPQGSNEKLFF. DNA for the CDR3: TGTGCCAGGAGTCCCCAGGGGTCTAATGAAAAACTGTTTTTT. The chain couples TRBV12-3 or TRBV12-4 to TRBJ1-4, with D possibly being TRBD1 (6 bases). The CDR3 is 14 amino acids. V lost 9 bases and J 3 bases, leaving 14 bases between the germline ends.

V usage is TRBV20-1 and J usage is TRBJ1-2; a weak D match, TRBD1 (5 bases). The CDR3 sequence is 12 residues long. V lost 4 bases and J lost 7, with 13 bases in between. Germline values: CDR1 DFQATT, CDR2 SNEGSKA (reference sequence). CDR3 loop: CSAKNQGGGYTF. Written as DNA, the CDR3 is TGCAGTGCTAAAAACCAGGGTGGTGGCTACACCTTC.

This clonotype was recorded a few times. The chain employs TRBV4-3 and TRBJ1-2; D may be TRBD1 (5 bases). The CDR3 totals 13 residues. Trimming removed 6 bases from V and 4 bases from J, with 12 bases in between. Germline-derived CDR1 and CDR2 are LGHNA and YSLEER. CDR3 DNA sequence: TGCGCCAGCAGGAGGGGCGATAGCTATGGCTACACCTTC. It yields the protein CASRRGDSYGYTF.

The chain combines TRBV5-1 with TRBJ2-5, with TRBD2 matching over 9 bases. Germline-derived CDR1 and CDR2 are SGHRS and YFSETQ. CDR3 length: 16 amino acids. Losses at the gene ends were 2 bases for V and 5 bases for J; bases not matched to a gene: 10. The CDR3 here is CASSFDQREVWETQYF. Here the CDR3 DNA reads TGCGCCAGCAGCTTCGACCAGCGGGAGGTTTGGGAGACCCAGTACTTC. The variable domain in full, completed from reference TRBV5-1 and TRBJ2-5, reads KAGVTQTPRYLIKTRGQQVTLSCSPISGHRSVSWYQQTPGQGLQFLFEYFSETQRNKGNFPGRFSGRQFSNSRSEMNVSTLELGDSALYLCASSFDQREVWETQYFGPGTRLLVL.

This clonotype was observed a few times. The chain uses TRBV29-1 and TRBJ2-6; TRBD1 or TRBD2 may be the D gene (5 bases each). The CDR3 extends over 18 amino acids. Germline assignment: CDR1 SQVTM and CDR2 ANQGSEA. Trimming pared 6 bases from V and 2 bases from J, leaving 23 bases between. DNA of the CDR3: TGCAGCGTGGAGGCTCTCGGGCAGGGTTTCGCTGGGGCCAACGTCCTGACTTTC. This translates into CSVEALGQGFAGANVLTF.

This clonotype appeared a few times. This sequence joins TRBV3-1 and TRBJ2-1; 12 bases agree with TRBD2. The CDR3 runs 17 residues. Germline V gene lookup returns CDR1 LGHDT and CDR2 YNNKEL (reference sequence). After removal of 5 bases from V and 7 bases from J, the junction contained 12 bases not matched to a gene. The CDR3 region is CASSSFHLAGGLNEQFF. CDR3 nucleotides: TGTGCCAGCAGCTCCTTCCATCTAGCGGGGGGGCTTAATGAGCAGTTCTTC.

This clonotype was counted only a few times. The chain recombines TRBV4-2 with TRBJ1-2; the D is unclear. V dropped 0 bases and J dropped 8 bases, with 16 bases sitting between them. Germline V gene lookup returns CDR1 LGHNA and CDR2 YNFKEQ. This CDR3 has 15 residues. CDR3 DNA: TGTGCCAGCAGCCAAGATTCGGCCAGACCCGAGGGCTACACCTTC. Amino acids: CASSQDSARPEGYTF.

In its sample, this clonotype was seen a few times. The CDR3 DNA reads as TGCGCCAGCAGCTTAAGTGTGGACACTGAAGCTTTCTTT. Encoded protein: CASSLSVDTEAFF. The V and J genes are TRBV5-1 and TRBJ1-1, with D hard to call. V lost 2 bases and J lost 3, with 8 bases in between. CDR3 length: 13 amino acids. Per the germline V gene, CDR1 is SGHRS and CDR2 is YFSETQ.

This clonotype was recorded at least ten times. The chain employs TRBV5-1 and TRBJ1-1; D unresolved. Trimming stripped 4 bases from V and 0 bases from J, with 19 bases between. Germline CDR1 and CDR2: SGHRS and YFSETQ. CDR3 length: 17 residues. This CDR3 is CASSHTFRGYMNTEAFF. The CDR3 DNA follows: TGCGCCAGCAGCCATACGTTCCGAGGATACATGAACACTGAAGCTTTCTTT.

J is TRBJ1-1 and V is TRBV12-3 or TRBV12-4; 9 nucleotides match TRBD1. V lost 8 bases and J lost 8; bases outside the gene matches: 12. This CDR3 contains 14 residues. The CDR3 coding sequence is TGTGCCAGCTTTAAGACAGGGGGAGACCTCGAAGCTTTCTTT. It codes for CASFKTGGDLEAFF.

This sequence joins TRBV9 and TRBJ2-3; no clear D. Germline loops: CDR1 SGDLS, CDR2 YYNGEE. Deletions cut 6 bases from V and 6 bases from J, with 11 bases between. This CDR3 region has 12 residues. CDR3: CASTLIRDTQYF. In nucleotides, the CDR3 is TGTGCCAGCACGTTGATTCGTGATACGCAGTATTTT. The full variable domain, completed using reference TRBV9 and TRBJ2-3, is DSGVTQTPKHLITATGQRVTLRCSPRSGDLSVYWYQQSLDQGLQFLIQYYNGEERAKGNILERFSAQQFPDLHSELNLSSLELGDSALYFCASTLIRDTQYFGPGTRLTVL.

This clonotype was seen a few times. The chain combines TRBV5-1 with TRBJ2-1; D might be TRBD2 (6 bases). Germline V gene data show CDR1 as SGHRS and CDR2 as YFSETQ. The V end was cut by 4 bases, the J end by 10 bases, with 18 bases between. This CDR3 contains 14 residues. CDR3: CASSPSGGGIEQFF. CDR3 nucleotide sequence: TGCGCCAGCAGCCCCAGTGGTGGCGGGATCGAGCAGTTCTTC.

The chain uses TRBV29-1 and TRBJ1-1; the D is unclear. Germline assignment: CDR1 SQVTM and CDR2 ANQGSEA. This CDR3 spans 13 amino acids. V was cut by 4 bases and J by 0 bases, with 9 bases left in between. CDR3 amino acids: CSVAPAVNTEAFF. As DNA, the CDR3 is TGCAGCGTTGCTCCCGCAGTGAACACTGAAGCTTTCTTT.

In DNA form, the CDR3 reads TGCAGTGCTAGTTTTTGGGCCGGGGAGCTGTTTTTT. It translates to CSASFWAGELFF. The chain recombines TRBV20-1 with TRBJ2-2; no clear D. In germline, CDR1 is DFQATT, CDR2 SNEGSKA (reference sequence). The CDR3 runs to 12 residues. Trimming pared 3 bases from V and 6 bases from J, leaving 8 bases between.

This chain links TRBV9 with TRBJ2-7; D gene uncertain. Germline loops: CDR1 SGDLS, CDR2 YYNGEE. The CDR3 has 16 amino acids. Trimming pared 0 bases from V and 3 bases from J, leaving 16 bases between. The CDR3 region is CASSVGTSTKGYEQYF. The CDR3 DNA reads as TGTGCCAGCAGCGTAGGGACCTCTACAAAAGGCTACGAGCAGTACTTC.